Presented here are 30 T cell receptor beta chains from one specimen sequenced in a study of blood T cell repertoires in COVID-19. The table came from immunoSEQ multiplex PCR; TCRdb's copy has only in-frame clones and leaves some out. The sample includes 150,000 or so clones, roughly 88% of them seen just once. The sequenced sample consisted of PBMCs or T cells enriched from blood (not recorded which). All receptors come from a man between 65 and 85 years old who had been exposed to COVID-19.

The chain recombines TRBV7-9 with TRBJ1-1; D perhaps matches TRBD1 (6 bases). The V end was cut by 2 bases, the J end by 3 bases, with 10 bases between. This CDR3 comprises 14 residues. CDR1 SEHNR and CDR2 FQNEAQ come from the germline V gene (reference sequence). CDR3 loop: CASSLTQGHTEAFF. DNA of the CDR3: TGTGCCAGCAGCTTAACACAGGGTCACACTGAAGCTTTCTTT.

This clone appeared a single time. CDR3 sequence reads: CASSQEQFSGGGNEQFF. CDR3 coding DNA: TGCGCCAGCAGCCAAGAGCAGTTCAGCGGGGGGGGAAATGAGCAGTTCTTC. This chain uses TRBV4-3 with TRBJ2-1; 10 positions agree with TRBD2. The CDR3 extends over 17 amino acids. Trimming took 0 bases from V and 7 from J; bases not matched to a gene: 9. Germline V gives CDR1 LGHNA, CDR2 YSLEER.

V and J are TRBV18 and TRBJ2-5; 7 nucleotides line up with TRBD2. Trimming removed 5 bases from V and 6 bases from J; junction bases left unmatched: 15. The germline V gene has CDR1 KGHSH and CDR2 LQKENI. The CDR3 covers 16 residues. The CDR3 here is CASSTSDAGGGKTQYF. CDR3 DNA: TGTGCCAGCTCAACATCTGATGCTGGCGGGGGAAAGACCCAGTACTTC.

The gene calls are TRBV6-5 and TRBJ1-1; possibly TRBD1 for D (6 bases). The germline CDR1 and CDR2 sequences are MNHEY and SVGAGI. The CDR3 totals 14 residues. V dropped 9 bases and J dropped 0 bases, with 14 bases sitting between them. In DNA form, the CDR3 reads TGTGCCAGTAGGACAGTAGATTTGAACACTGAAGCTTTCTTT. This gives the protein CASRTVDLNTEAFF.

The V and J genes are TRBV6-5 and TRBJ1-6; 7 nucleotides agree with TRBD1. J lost 6 bases, V lost 6 bases, and 5 bases had no gene match. Germline V gene sequence: CDR1 MNHEY, CDR2 SVGAGI. This CDR3 is 14 amino acids long. The CDR3 here is CASRADRSNSPLHF. The CDR3, as DNA: TGTGCCAGCAGAGCGGACAGGAGTAATTCACCCCTCCACTTT.

The chain couples TRBV6-4 to TRBJ1-4; D not resolved. The germline V and J ends were trimmed by 2 bases and 13 bases, with 8 bases remaining between them. CDR3 length: 11 amino acids. Germline V gives CDR1 MRHNA, CDR2 SNTAGT. CDR3 sequence (DNA): TGTGCCAGCAGTGACAACCGGAGACTGTTTTTT. The encoded protein is CASSDNRRLFF.

The chain couples TRBV11-3 to TRBJ2-2; D is possibly TRBD2 (5 bases). Per the germline V gene, CDR1 is SGHNT and CDR2 is YENEEA. The V end lost 5 bases, the J end lost 6 bases, and 7 bases lay between the germline ends. This CDR3 region has 12 residues. CDR3 protein: CASSRGPGELFF. CDR3 nucleotides: TGTGCCAGCAGCCGAGGGCCCGGGGAGCTGTTTTTT.

V and J are TRBV19 and TRBJ2-1, with 11 bases that match TRBD2. CDR3 size: 14 residues. V gave up 4 bases and J gave up 9 bases; unmatched junction bases: 5. The germline gives CDR1 LNHDA, CDR2 SQIVND (reference sequence). CDR3 in DNA: TGTGCCAGTAGTAGTAGCGGGGGGGCCACTGAGCAGTTCTTC. Its protein product is CASSSSGGATEQFF.

The CDR3 spells CASSVREGAIQETQYF. DNA of the CDR3: TGTGCCAGCAGCGTAAGAGAGGGAGCGATCCAAGAGACCCAGTACTTC. The rearrangement links TRBV9 to TRBJ2-5, with D perhaps matching TRBD2 (5 bases). The germline gives CDR1 SGDLS, CDR2 YYNGEE. Trimming removed 1 base from V and 1 base from J, with 14 bases in between. CDR3 length: 16 residues.

The chain employs TRBV18 and TRBJ2-7, with 8 bases identical to TRBD1. The CDR3 runs to 16 residues. Germline CDR1 is KGHSH and CDR2 is LQKENI. V shed 2 bases and J 7 bases; nucleotides not matched to a gene: 13. The CDR3 nucleotides are TGTGCCAGCTCACCAACCCCGGGACAGGCCCTTCGGGAGCAGTACTTC. Encoded protein: CASSPTPGQALREQYF.

The J gene is TRBJ1-4, the V gene TRBV28, with 7 bases aligning to TRBD1. V shed 6 bases and J 4 bases; nucleotides not matched to a gene: 2. The CDR3 extends over 13 amino acids. CDR1 and CDR2 from the germline V gene are MDHEN and SYDVKM. CDR3 sequence (DNA): TGTGCCAGCAGGGGACAGAGTAATGAAAAACTGTTTTTT. Its protein product is CASRGQSNEKLFF.

This clone was observed a few times. The chain links TRBV2 to TRBJ2-7, with 7 bases lining up with TRBD1. Germline V gene sequence: CDR1 SNHLY, CDR2 FYNNEI. The CDR3 has 13 amino acids. The V gene end was trimmed by 7 bases and the J gene end by 2 bases; junction bases not matched to a gene: 5. CDR3 sequence reads: CASKRQGTYEQYF. The DNA for the CDR3 is TGTGCCAGCAAGCGACAGGGAACCTACGAGCAGTACTTC.

The rearrangement joins TRBV13 to TRBJ2-2; 8 bases are shared with TRBD2. V gave up 4 bases and J gave up 6 bases; unmatched junction bases: 7. Germline CDR1 PRHDT, CDR2 FYEKMQ (reference sequence). The CDR3 loop spans 15 amino acids. The CDR3 reads CASSSGLGSPGELFF. CDR3 nucleotide sequence: TGTGCCAGCAGCTCGGGACTAGGCAGCCCCGGGGAGCTGTTTTTT.

V and J are TRBV28 and TRBJ2-7, with a tentative D call TRBD2 (5 bases). Germline assignment: CDR1 MDHEN and CDR2 SYDVKM. Trimming took 6 bases from V and 1 from J, leaving 13 bases between them. The CDR3 is 14 amino acids. The CDR3 bases are TGTGCCAGCAGCTATACCGGGAAGTCCTACGAGCAGTACTTC. Encoded protein: CASSYTGKSYEQYF.

DNA for the CDR3: TGTGCCTGGACAGGGGGGAATGGCTACACCTTC. Encoded protein: CAWTGGNGYTF. The chain joins TRBV30 to TRBJ1-2, with 7 bases lining up with TRBD1. Germline CDR1 is GTSNPN and CDR2 is SVGIG (reference sequence). The CDR3 loop spans 11 amino acids. Losses at the gene ends were 4 bases for V and 6 bases for J; bases not matched to a gene: 2.

The rearrangement joins TRBV28 to TRBJ1-1; no clear D. The CDR3 runs to 14 residues. Germline V lookup: CDR1 MDHEN, CDR2 SYDVKM. V was trimmed by 3 bases and J by 4 bases, leaving 12 bases between them. This CDR3 reads CASSFGGERTEAFF. DNA for the CDR3: TGTGCCAGCAGTTTCGGCGGGGAACGCACTGAAGCTTTCTTT. The full variable domain, its missing parts supplied by reference TRBV28 and TRBJ1-1, is DVKVTQSSRYLVKRTGEKVFLECVQDMDHENMFWYRQDPGLGLRLIYFSYDVKMKEKGDIPEGYSVSREKKERFSLILESASTNQTSMYLCASSFGGERTEAFFGQGTRLTVV.

The J gene is TRBJ1-5, the V gene TRBV5-6; tentative D call: TRBD1 (5 bases). The CDR3 is 16 amino acids. V was shortened by 0 bases and J by 1 base, with 11 bases between the two germline ends. Germline-derived CDR1 and CDR2 are SGHDT and YYEEEE. The chain's CDR3 is CASSLVPGSSNQPQHF. CDR3 DNA sequence: TGTGCCAGCAGCTTGGTTCCAGGGTCGAGCAATCAGCCCCAGCATTTT.

V gene TRBV6-2 or TRBV6-3 combines with J gene TRBJ2-2; the match to TRBD2 covers 11 bases. CDR1 and CDR2 (germline): MNHEY, SVGEGT. This CDR3 comprises 16 residues. V lost 7 bases and J lost 5; bases outside the gene matches: 9. The CDR3 region has the DNA TGTGCCAGCACCCCGTCGGCTAGCGGGGGGACCGGGGAGCTGTTTTTT. This encodes CASTPSASGGTGELFF.

The chain is built from TRBV29-1 and TRBJ2-7; D possibly corresponds to TRBD1 (6 bases). Germline V lookup: CDR1 SQVTM, CDR2 ANQGSEA. The V gene lost 6 bases and the J gene lost 3 bases, with 21 bases spanning the gap. The CDR3 extends over 15 amino acids. CDR3 loop: CSVLGVLLGGYEQYF. As DNA, the CDR3 is TGCAGCGTCCTCGGGGTCCTTCTAGGGGGCTACGAGCAGTACTTC.

The chain recombines TRBV5-1 with TRBJ1-1, with a possible D match to TRBD1 (6 bases). The CDR3 extends over 14 amino acids. V was shortened by 5 bases and J by 0 bases, with 11 bases between the two germline ends. Germline CDR1 and CDR2: SGHRS and YFSETQ. CDR3 loop: CASRWGQMNTEAFF. For the CDR3, the DNA is TGCGCCAGCAGGTGGGGACAAATGAACACTGAAGCTTTCTTT.

The chain has TRBV19 and TRBJ1-5; a weak D match, TRBD1 (6 bases). The CDR3 sequence is 13 residues long. From germline, CDR1 is LNHDA and CDR2 SQIVND (reference sequence). Trimming removed 6 bases at V and 4 bases at J, with 10 bases between. CDR3 sequence reads: CASRVGGNQPQHF. The CDR3 bases are TGTGCCAGTAGGGTAGGGGGTAATCAGCCCCAGCATTTT.

The CDR3 DNA is TGTGCCAGCAGCTATACATCGCGGGGCAATGAGCAGTTCTTC. This gives the protein CASSYTSRGNEQFF. The V gene is TRBV7-2, the J gene TRBJ2-1, with a possible D match to TRBD2 (6 bases). The V gene lost 4 bases and the J gene lost 6 bases, with 13 bases spanning the gap. The CDR3 sequence is 14 residues long. Germline CDR1 and CDR2: SGHTA and FQGNSA.

This clone came up a few times. This chain connects TRBV3-1 (or the pseudogene TRBV3-2) to TRBJ2-4; D possibly corresponds to TRBD2 (5 bases). Germline-derived CDR1 and CDR2 are LGHDT and YNNKEL (reference sequence). The CDR3 runs to 19 residues. V lost 4 bases and J 0 bases, leaving 22 bases between the germline ends. The CDR3 spells CASSRDSPGLILAKNIQYF. The CDR3 DNA reads as TGTGCCAGCAGCCGCGATTCCCCCGGACTGATACTAGCCAAAAACATTCAGTACTTC.

The rearrangement links TRBV3-1 (or the pseudogene TRBV3-2) to TRBJ1-1, with D possibly being TRBD1 (6 bases). The CDR3 extends over 13 amino acids. Trimming removed 4 bases at V and 6 bases at J, with 12 bases between. Germline lookup yields CDR1 LGHDT and CDR2 YNNKEL (reference sequence). CDR3 in amino acids: CASSRRGAPEAFF. As DNA, the CDR3 is TGTGCCAGCAGCCGCCGGGGGGCTCCTGAAGCTTTCTTT.

The chain is built from TRBV7-9 and TRBJ1-2, with 9 bases that match TRBD1. CDR3 length: 16 residues. The germline gives CDR1 SEHNR, CDR2 FQNEAQ (reference sequence). J lost 4 bases, V lost 1 base, and 7 bases had no gene match. CDR3 nucleotides: TGTGCCAGCAGCTTAGAGGGAACAGGGGGCGGCTATGGCTACACCTTC. Protein: CASSLEGTGGGYGYTF. The full variable domain, completed using reference TRBV7-9 and TRBJ1-2, is DTGVSQNPRHKITKRGQNVTFRCDPISEHNRLYWYRQTLGQGPEFLTYFQNEAQLEKSRLLSDRFSAERPKGSFSTLEIQRTEQGDSAMYLCASSLEGTGGGYGYTFGSGTRLTVV.

The chain links TRBV28 to TRBJ1-4, with D unresolved. This CDR3 region has 13 residues. CDR1 MDHEN and CDR2 SYDVKM come from the germline V gene. CDR3 amino acids: CAASGPVWEKLFF. The CDR3 DNA is TGTGCAGCCAGCGGACCGGTATGGGAAAAACTGTTTTTT.

The chain's CDR3 is CASSQRQGSDYGYTF. The CDR3 DNA reads as TGTGCCAGCAGTCAAAGACAGGGGAGCGACTATGGCTACACCTTC. V and J are TRBV2 and TRBJ1-2, with TRBD1 matching 8 bases. The CDR3 is 15 amino acids. Germline lookup yields CDR1 SNHLY and CDR2 FYNNEI. V lost 5 bases to trimming and J lost 3 bases; unmatched junction nucleotides: 8.

This rearrangement joins TRBV4-3 to TRBJ2-2; 7 nucleotides line up with TRBD1. V was clipped by 2 bases and J by 0 bases; unmatched bases: 6. Germline V gene lookup returns CDR1 LGHNA and CDR2 YSLEER. This CDR3 is 17 amino acids long. In DNA form, the CDR3 reads TGCGCCAGCAGCCAACGCGCGAGGGGGCCGAACACCGGGGAGCTGTTTTTT. Protein product: CASSQRARGPNTGELFF.

The J gene is TRBJ2-3, the V gene TRBV11-2; D gene ambiguous. Germline V gene lookup returns CDR1 SGHAT and CDR2 FQNNGV. V dropped 0 bases and J dropped 0 bases, with 13 bases sitting between them. This CDR3 is 17 amino acids long. This CDR3 is CASSLDGGPSSTDTQYF. The DNA for the CDR3 is TGTGCCAGCAGCTTAGATGGTGGCCCTTCTAGCACAGATACGCAGTATTTT.

V gene TRBV27 combines with J gene TRBJ1-6; D perhaps matches TRBD1 (6 bases). CDR1 and CDR2 from the germline V gene are MNHEY and SMNVEV (reference sequence). The CDR3 length is 16 residues. Trimming cost V 5 bases and J 7 bases, with 18 bases left between them. The chain's CDR3 is CASSPRTALLNSPLHF. The CDR3 DNA reads as TGTGCCAGCAGTCCTCGGACAGCGTTGCTAAATTCACCCCTCCACTTT.